Below are 3 T cell receptor beta chains sequenced from a single sample in a study of T cells in Graves' hyperthyroidism and ophthalmopathy. TCR beta CDR3 regions were amplified from RNA. TCR CDR3 regions were first amplified by RT-PCR with HTBI primers. A single record per CDR3 protein comes from TCRdb applying MiXCR to the multiplex PCR reads. The table lists hundreds of thousands of distinct CDR3 sequences, roughly a sixth of them singletons. The source material was blood. Receptors were obtained from a woman in her forties or fifties with Graves' hyperthyroidism that later progressed to Graves' ophthalmopathy.

This sequence joins TRBV12-3 or TRBV12-4 and TRBJ1-1; D gene uncertain. The CDR3 extends over 15 amino acids. Trimming removed 5 bases from V and 1 base from J, with 14 bases in between. The DNA for the CDR3 is TGTGCCAGCAGTCCCGGGGAGGGATGGAACACTGAAGCTTTCTTT. Protein sequence: CASSPGEGWNTEAFF.

The chain employs TRBV5-1 and TRBJ1-2; no reliable D call. The germline CDR1 and CDR2 sequences are SGHRS and YFSETQ. The CDR3 covers 15 residues. Between the trimmed V and J ends, which lost 0 bases and 11 bases, there was a span of 20 bases. The DNA of the CDR3 is TGCGCCAGCAGCTTGGATCCTCGGGAAACGTTGGCGTACACCTTC. Protein sequence: CASSLDPRETLAYTF. The whole variable domain, filled in from reference TRBV5-1 and TRBJ1-2, reads KAGVTQTPRYLIKTRGQQVTLSCSPISGHRSVSWYQQTPGQGLQFLFEYFSETQRNKGNFPGRFSGRQFSNSRSEMNVSTLELGDSALYLCASSLDPRETLAYTFGSGTRLTVV.

This clonotype was counted at least ten times. The CDR3 region is CSAREAGGLGTEAFF. For the CDR3, the DNA is TGCAGTGCTAGAGAGGCAGGGGGGCTCGGCACTGAAGCTTTCTTT. This chain joins TRBV20-1 and TRBJ1-1; TRBD1 aligns across 7 bases. The CDR3 has 15 residues. The germline gives CDR1 DFQATT, CDR2 SNEGSKA (reference sequence). V trimming: 0 bases; J trimming: 4 bases; junction bases outside the gene matches: 8.